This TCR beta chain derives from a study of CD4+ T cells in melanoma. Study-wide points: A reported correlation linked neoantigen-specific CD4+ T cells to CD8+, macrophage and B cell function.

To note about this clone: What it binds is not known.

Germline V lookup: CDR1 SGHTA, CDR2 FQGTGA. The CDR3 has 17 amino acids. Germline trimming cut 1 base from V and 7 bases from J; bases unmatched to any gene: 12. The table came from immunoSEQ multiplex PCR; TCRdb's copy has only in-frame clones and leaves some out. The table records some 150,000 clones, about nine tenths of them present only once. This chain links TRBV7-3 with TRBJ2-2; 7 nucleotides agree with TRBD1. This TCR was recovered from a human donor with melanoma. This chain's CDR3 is CASSLNPQGVLSGELFF. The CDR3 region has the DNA TGTGCCAGCAGCTTAAATCCCCAGGGGGTTCTCAGCGGGGAGCTGTTTTTT.